Following are 3 T cell receptor beta chains from one sample sequenced in a study of cytomegalovirus exposure and HLA in healthy donors. The PCR was carried out with 60 Vbeta primers and 13 Jbeta primers. Produced via immunoSEQ multiplex PCR; TCRdb's table is partial and in-frame only. The sample lists roughly 180,000 clones, just under 80% occurring once. The sequenced sample was PBMCs. Receptor source: a woman aged 25 to 39 in good health and CMV-seronegative.

The gene calls are TRBV30 and TRBJ2-7; the D gene is possibly TRBD2 (6 bases). Germline assignment: CDR1 GTSNPN and CDR2 SVGIG (reference sequence). The CDR3 length is 15 residues. V lost 4 bases to trimming and J lost 3 bases, with 19 bases between them. Here the CDR3 reads CAWMLRGAGIYEQYF. The DNA for the CDR3 is TGTGCCTGGATGTTGAGGGGCGCGGGGATCTACGAGCAGTACTTC.

The V call is TRBV5-1, the J call TRBJ2-3; 9 bases align to TRBD1. The CDR3 runs 16 residues. Germline CDR1 SGHRS, CDR2 YFSETQ. V lost 0 bases and J lost 4; bases outside the gene matches: 6. CDR3 nucleotide sequence: TGCGCCAGCAGCTTGGGTACAGGGGGCAGAGCAGATACGCAGTATTTT. This codes for CASSLGTGGRADTQYF.

The V and J genes are TRBV19 and TRBJ1-6, with D unclear. V dropped 3 bases and J dropped 0 bases, with 21 bases sitting between them. The CDR3 extends over 20 amino acids. Per the germline V gene, CDR1 is LNHDA and CDR2 is SQIVND (reference sequence). The CDR3 here is CASSIAATNPGSSYNSPLHF. As DNA, the CDR3 is TGTGCCAGTAGTATTGCCGCGACCAATCCGGGAAGCTCCTATAATTCACCCCTCCACTTT.